Listed below are T cell receptor beta chains from one sample, sequenced in a study of shared clonotypes between healthy human individuals. The protocol was immunoSEQ multiplex PCR, while the TCRdb copy is restricted to in-frame clones and leaves out a portion. The data show roughly 2.4 million clones, with roughly 95% seen just once and roughly 0.13% held by the top ten. Sequenced input: naive CD4+ T cells sorted from blood. The receptors were gathered from a man between 18 and 35 years old in good health. The conserved cysteine and the conserved F or W are not part of the CDR3 here. The D gene is left open where the match is weak. Rows may omit the clone size; those that give it use once, few, many or a size class.

>-|TRBJ2-5|-|TRBV11-1
ASSLHEGLPQETQY
>-|TRBJ2-5|-|TRBV25-1
ASSDHTKGGETQY
>TRBD2|TRBJ2-3|-|TRBV6-5
ASRPSGGTDTQY
>-|TRBJ1-5|-|TRBV28
ASRKWSQH
>TRBD2|TRBJ2-7|-|TRBV6-4
ASSEGLAGTYEQY
>-|TRBJ1-3|-|TRBV30
AWTFDSSGNTIY
>-|TRBJ2-7|once|TRBV5-5
ASSLVTAKSYEQY
>TRBD1|TRBJ1-6|-|TRBV6-6
ASSPGQGVNSPLH
>TRBD1|TRBJ1-1|-|TRBV5-1
ASSRDRGSYTEAF
>TRBD1|TRBJ1-2|-|TRBV28
ASSSTGQGSYGYT
>-|TRBJ1-5|-|TRBV7-2
ASSRQADQPQH
>TRBD2|TRBJ2-3|-|TRBV11-2
ASSLDWILAGDTDTQY
>-|TRBJ2-3|-|TRBV7-9
ASSLQSSTDTQY
>TRBD1|TRBJ1-2|-|TRBV7-2
ASSPGQNYGYT
>TRBD1|TRBJ2-7|-|TRBV5-1
ASSLGGTASYEQY
>-|TRBJ1-6|-|TRBV2
ASKSGQYNSPLH
>-|TRBJ1-4|-|TRBV4-2
ASSQESGRNNEKLF
>TRBD1|TRBJ1-3|-|TRBV4-1
ASSLIRSAGGPPDGNTIY
>-|TRBJ2-3|-|TRBV5-6
ASSSRQGRGSIDTQY
>-|TRBJ2-3|once|TRBV6-5
ASIPAGADTQY
>TRBD1|TRBJ2-2|-|TRBV7-2
ASSLGQGSTGELF
>TRBD2|TRBJ2-5|few|TRBV28
ASSRTSGKGWTQY
>-|TRBJ1-6|-|TRBV30
AWKGRNSPLH
>-|TRBJ2-1|once|TRBV5-4
ASSLVRGANEQF
>TRBD1|TRBJ1-2|-|TRBV28
ASRQGYGYT
>-|TRBJ2-1|-|TRBV7-2
ASSLALARTHNEQF
>-|TRBJ2-1|-|TRBV7-9
ASIAPGGYNEQF
>-|TRBJ2-3|once|TRBV6-1
ASSAQVKDTQY
>-|TRBJ1-6|-|TRBV27
ASRFGTYNSPLH
>-|TRBJ2-3|-|TRBV6-5
ASSSGINTQY
>-|TRBJ2-1|-|TRBV10-3
AIRGVGSYNEQF
>-|TRBJ1-2|-|TRBV30
AWAPTGTVAGGYT
>-|TRBJ1-1|-|TRBV5-1
ASSWDLTQRTEAF
>-|TRBJ1-3|once|TRBV30
AWSGGGGTIY
>TRBD1|TRBJ1-1|-|TRBV2
ASRGGMDRESF